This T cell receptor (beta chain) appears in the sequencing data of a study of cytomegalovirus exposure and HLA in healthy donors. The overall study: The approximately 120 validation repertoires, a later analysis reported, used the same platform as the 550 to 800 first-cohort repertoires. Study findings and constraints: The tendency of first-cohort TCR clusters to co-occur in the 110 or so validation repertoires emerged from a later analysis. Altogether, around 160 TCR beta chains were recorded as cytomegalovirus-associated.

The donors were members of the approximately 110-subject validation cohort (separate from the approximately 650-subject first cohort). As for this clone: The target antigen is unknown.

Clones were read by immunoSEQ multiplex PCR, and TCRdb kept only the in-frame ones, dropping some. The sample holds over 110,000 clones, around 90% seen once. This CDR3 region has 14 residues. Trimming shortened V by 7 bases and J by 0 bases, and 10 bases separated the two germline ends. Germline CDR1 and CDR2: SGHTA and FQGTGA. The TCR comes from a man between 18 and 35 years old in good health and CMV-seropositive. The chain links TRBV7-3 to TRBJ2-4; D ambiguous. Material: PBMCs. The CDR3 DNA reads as TGTGCCAGCACCTCCCTTTTAGCCAAAAACATTCAGTACTTC. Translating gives CASTSLLAKNIQYF.